This T cell receptor beta chain was identified in a study of blood T cell repertoires in COVID-19. Study-level information: COVID-19 samples from acute and convalescent phases originated in the United States, Italy and Spain. T cells, B-cell-depleted T cells, or PBMCs supplied cDNA or gDNA.

Original methodology: Amplification of reference gene primers provided the estimated nucleated cell counts. TCRdb's table, derived via immunoSEQ multiplex PCR, lists solely in-frame clones and lacks some. V, J and clone size derive from that table, while D and trimming were established from the DNA sequence. The repertoire holds some 170,000 clones, with about 85% as singletons. There are 11 residues in the CDR3. Germline assignment: CDR1 SNHLY and CDR2 FYNNEI. Trimming took off 5 bases at V and 3 bases at J, with 4 bases between the two ends. The origin of this receptor is a woman aged 55-75 years with acute or convalescent COVID-19. The source material was peripheral blood. V is TRBV2 and J is TRBJ1-1, with D unresolved. CDR3 nucleotide sequence: TGTGCCAGCAGTCCCTACACTGAAGCTTTCTTT. Its translation is CASSPYTEAFF.